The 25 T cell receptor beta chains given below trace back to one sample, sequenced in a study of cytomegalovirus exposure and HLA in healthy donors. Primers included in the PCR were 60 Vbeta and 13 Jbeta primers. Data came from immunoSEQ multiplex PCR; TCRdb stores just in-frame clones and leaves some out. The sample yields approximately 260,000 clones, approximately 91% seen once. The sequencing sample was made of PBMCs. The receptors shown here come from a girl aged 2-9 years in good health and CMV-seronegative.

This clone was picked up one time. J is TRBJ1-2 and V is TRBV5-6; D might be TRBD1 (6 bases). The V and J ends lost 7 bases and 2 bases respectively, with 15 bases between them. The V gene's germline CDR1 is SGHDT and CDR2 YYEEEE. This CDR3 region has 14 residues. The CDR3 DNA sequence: TGTGCCAGCGGGGAGGGGGGCGCAAACTATGGCTACACCTTC. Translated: CASGEGGANYGYTF.

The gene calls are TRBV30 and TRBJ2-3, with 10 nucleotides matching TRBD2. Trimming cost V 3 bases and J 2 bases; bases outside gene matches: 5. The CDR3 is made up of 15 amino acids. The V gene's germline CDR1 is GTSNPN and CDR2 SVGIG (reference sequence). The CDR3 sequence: CAWSRTSGDTDTQYF. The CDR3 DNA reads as TGTGCCTGGAGCCGGACTAGCGGTGACACAGATACGCAGTATTTT.

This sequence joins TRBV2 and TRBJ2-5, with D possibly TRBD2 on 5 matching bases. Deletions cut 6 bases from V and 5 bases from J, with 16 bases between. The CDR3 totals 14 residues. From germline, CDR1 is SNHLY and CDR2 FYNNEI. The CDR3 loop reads CASRAVGEMETQYF. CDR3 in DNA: TGTGCCAGCAGAGCCGTCGGGGAGATGGAGACCCAGTACTTC.

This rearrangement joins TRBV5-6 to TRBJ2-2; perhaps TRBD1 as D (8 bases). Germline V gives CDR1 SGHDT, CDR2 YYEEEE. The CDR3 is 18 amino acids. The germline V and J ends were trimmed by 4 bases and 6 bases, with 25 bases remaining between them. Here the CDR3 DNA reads TGTGCCAGCAGCCCCGGACAGGGAGGGGGGTGGGGGTCCGGGGAGCTGTTTTTT. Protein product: CASSPGQGGGWGSGELFF.

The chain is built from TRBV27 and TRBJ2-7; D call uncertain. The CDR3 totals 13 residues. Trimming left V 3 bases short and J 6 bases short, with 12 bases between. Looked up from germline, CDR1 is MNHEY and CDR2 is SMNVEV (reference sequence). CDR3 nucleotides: TGTGCCAGCAGTTTCTCCCCGGTCGGCGAGCAGTACTTC. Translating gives CASSFSPVGEQYF.

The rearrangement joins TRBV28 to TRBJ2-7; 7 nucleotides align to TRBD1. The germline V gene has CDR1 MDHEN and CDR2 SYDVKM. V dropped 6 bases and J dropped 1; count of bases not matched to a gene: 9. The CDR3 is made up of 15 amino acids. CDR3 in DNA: TGTGCCAGCAGAGCCCAGGGGGTCAGTTCCTACGAGCAGTACTTC. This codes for CASRAQGVSSYEQYF.

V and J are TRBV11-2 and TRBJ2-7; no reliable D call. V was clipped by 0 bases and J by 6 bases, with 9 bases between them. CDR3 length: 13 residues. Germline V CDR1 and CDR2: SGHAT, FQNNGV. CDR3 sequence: CASSLDPSLEQYF. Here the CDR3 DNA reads TGTGCCAGCAGCTTAGACCCTTCTCTCGAGCAGTACTTC. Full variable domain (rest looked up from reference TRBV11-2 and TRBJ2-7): EAGVAQSPRYKIIEKRQSVAFWCNPISGHATLYWYQQILGQGPKLLIQFQNNGVVDDSQLPKDRFSAERLKGVDSTLKIQPAKLEDSAVYLCASSLDPSLEQYFGPGTRLTVT.

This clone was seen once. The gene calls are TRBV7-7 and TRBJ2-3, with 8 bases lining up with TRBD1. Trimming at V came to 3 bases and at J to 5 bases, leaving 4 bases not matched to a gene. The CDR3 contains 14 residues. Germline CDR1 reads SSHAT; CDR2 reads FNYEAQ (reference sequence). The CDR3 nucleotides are TGTGCCAGCAGCTTGACAGGGGTAGGAGATACGCAGTATTTT. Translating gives CASSLTGVGDTQYF.

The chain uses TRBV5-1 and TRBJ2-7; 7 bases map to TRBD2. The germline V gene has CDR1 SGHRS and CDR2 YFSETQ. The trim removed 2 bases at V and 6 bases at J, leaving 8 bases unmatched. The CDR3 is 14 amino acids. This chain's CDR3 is CASSLERESVEQYF. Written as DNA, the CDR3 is TGCGCCAGCAGCTTAGAGCGGGAAAGTGTCGAGCAGTACTTC. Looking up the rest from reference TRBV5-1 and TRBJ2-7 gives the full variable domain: KAGVTQTPRYLIKTRGQQVTLSCSPISGHRSVSWYQQTPGQGLQFLFEYFSETQRNKGNFPGRFSGRQFSNSRSEMNVSTLELGDSALYLCASSLERESVEQYFGPGTRLTVT.

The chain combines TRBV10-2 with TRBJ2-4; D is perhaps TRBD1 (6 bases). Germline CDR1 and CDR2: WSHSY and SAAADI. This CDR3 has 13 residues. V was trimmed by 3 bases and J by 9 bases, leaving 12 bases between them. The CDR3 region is CASSEQGSLIQYF. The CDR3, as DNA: TGCGCCAGCAGTGAACAGGGATCACTCATTCAGTACTTC.

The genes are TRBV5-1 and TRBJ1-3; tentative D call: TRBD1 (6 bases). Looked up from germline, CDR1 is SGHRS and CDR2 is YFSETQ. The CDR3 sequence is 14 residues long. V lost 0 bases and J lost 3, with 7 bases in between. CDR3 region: CASSLEQGGNTIYF. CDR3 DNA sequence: TGCGCCAGCAGCTTGGAACAGGGTGGAAACACCATATATTTT. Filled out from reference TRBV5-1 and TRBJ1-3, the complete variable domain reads KAGVTQTPRYLIKTRGQQVTLSCSPISGHRSVSWYQQTPGQGLQFLFEYFSETQRNKGNFPGRFSGRQFSNSRSEMNVSTLELGDSALYLCASSLEQGGNTIYFGEGSWLTVV.

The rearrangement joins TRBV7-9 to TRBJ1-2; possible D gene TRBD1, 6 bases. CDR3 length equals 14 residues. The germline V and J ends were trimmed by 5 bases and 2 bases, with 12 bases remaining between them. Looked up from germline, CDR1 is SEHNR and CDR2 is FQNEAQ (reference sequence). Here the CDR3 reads CASSEGQGNYGYTF. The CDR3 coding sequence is TGTGCCAGCAGCGAGGGCCAGGGGAACTATGGCTACACCTTC.

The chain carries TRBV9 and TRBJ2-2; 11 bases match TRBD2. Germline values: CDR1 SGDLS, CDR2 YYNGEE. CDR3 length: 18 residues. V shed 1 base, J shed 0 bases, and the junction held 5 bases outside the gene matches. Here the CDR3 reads CASSVTSGGTSNTGELFF. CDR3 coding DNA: TGTGCCAGCAGCGTAACTAGCGGGGGAACCTCGAACACCGGGGAGCTGTTTTTT.

CDR3 in amino acids: CASRGGQGNSYEQYF. The CDR3 nucleotides read TGTGCCAGCAGGGGGGGACAGGGTAACTCCTACGAGCAGTACTTC. The J gene is TRBJ2-7, the V gene TRBV6-5, with 9 bases fitting TRBD1. V was pared by 6 bases and J by 0 bases, with 6 bases of the junction left unmatched. The CDR3 spans 15 residues. Germline assignment: CDR1 MNHEY and CDR2 SVGAGI.

The CDR3 region is CASSLDPSKTDTQYF. The CDR3 bases are TGTGCCAGCAGCTTAGACCCTAGCAAAACAGATACGCAGTATTTT. The V call is TRBV7-2, the J call TRBJ2-3; weak D call: TRBD2 (5 bases). The V end lost 1 base, the J end lost 3 bases, and 11 bases lay between the germline ends. Germline lookup yields CDR1 SGHTA and CDR2 FQGNSA. The CDR3 is made up of 15 amino acids.

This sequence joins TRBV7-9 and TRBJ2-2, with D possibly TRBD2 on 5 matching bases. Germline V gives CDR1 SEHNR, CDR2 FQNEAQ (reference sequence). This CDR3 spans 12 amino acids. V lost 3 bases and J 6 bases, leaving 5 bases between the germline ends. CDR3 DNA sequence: TGTGCCAGCAGCTTGCGGGCCGGGGAGCTGTTTTTT. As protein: CASSLRAGELFF.

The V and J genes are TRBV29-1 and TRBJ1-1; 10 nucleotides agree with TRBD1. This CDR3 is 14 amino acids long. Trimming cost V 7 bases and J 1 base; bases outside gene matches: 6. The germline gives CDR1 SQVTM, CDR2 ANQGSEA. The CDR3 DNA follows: TGCAGCGCCGAGGGGGACAGGGGGAACACTGAAGCTTTCTTT. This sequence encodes CSAEGDRGNTEAFF.

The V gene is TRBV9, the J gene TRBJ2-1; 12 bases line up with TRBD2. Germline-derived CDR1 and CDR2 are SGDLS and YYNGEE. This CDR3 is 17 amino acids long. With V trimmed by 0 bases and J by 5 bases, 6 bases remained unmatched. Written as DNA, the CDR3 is TGTGCCAGCAGCGTAGGCCTAGCGGGAGGGTGGGACAATGAGCAGTTCTTC. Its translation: CASSVGLAGGWDNEQFF.

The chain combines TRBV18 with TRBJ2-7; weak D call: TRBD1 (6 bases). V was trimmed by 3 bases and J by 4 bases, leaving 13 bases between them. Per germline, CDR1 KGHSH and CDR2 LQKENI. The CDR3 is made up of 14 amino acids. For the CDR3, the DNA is TGTGCCAGCTCACCCATTGAGGGGGAGTACGAGCAGTACTTC. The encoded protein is CASSPIEGEYEQYF.

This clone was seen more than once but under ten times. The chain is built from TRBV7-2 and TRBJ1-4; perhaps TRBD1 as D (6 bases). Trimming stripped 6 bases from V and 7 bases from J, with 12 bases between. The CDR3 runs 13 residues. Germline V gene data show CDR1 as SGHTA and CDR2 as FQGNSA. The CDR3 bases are TGTGCCAGCAGACAGGGATATGGTGAAAAACTGTTTTTT. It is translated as CASRQGYGEKLFF.

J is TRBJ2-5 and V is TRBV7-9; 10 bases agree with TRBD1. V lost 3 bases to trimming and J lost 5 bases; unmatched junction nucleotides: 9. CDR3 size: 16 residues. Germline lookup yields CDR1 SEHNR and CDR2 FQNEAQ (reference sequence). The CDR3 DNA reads TGTGCCAGCAGCTTGGCCGGGACAGGGGAAAGGGAGACCCAGTACTTC. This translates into CASSLAGTGERETQYF.

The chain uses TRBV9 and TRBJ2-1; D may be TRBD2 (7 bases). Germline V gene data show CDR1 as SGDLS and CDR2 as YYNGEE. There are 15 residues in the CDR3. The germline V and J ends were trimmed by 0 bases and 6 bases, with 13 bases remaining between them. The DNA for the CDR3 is TGTGCCAGCAGCGTAGCTGAGGGGGGGCGCAATGAGCAGTTCTTC. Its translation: CASSVAEGGRNEQFF.

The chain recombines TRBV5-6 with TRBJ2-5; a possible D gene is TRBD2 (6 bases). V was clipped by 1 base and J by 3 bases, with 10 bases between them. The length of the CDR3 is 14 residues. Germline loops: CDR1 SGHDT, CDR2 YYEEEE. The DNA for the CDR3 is TGTGCCAGCAGCTTGAGGACTACCAAAGAGACCCAGTACTTC. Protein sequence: CASSLRTTKETQYF.

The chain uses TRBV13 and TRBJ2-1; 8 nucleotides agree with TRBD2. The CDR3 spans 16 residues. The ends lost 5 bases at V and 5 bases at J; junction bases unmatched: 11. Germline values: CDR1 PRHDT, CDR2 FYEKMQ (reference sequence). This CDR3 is CASSPFPGGPDNEQFF. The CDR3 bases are TGTGCCAGCAGCCCCTTCCCGGGAGGGCCGGACAATGAGCAGTTCTTC.

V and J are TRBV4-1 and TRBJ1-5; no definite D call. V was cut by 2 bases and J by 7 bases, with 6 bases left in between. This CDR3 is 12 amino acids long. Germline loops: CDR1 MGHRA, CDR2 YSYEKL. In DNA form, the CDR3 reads TGCGCCAGCAGCCAACCGGGGCAGCCCCAGCATTTT. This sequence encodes CASSQPGQPQHF.